This T cell receptor beta chain is from a study of CD8+ T cells in alopecia areata. After isolation, RNA underwent reverse transcription to generate cDNA as the sequencing template. Produced via immunoSEQ multiplex PCR; TCRdb's table is partial and in-frame only. Here the sample spans about 120,000 clones, 53% being singletons. The treatment here: oral pan-JAK inhibitor, 5-10 mg twice daily. The CDR3 length is 17 residues. Trimming took 2 bases from V and 0 from J; bases not matched to a gene: 7. Germline V gene lookup returns CDR1 SQVTM and CDR2 ANQGSEA. This TCR was recovered from a human donor with alopecia areata. The source was CD4+ T cells sorted from blood, collected at week 4, from a patient treated with tofacitinib. V gene TRBV29-1 combines with J gene TRBJ2-6; 7 positions agree with TRBD2. The CDR3 loop reads CSVEIGGSGSGANVLTF. CDR3 nucleotide sequence: TGCAGCGTTGAAATCGGGGGGTCGGGCTCTGGGGCCAACGTCCTGACTTTC.